Each of the 31 T cell receptor beta chains below was sequenced from the same sample in a study of blood T cell repertoires in COVID-19. Libraries were prepared by immunoSEQ multiplex PCR; TCRdb keeps only in-frame clonotypes and omits some of them. Of about 100,000 clones listed, approximately 88% are singletons. Sequencing was carried out using peripheral blood. The source is a woman aged 55-69 years with acute or convalescent COVID-19.

The chain carries TRBV5-4 and TRBJ2-5; D is undetermined. Trimming stripped 1 base from V and 0 bases from J, with 4 bases between. The CDR3 length is 13 residues. Germline CDR1 is SGHNT and CDR2 is YYREEE (reference sequence). This CDR3 is CASSLPDQETQYF. The CDR3 DNA follows: TGTGCCAGCAGCTTGCCTGACCAAGAGACCCAGTACTTC.

The chain links TRBV27 to TRBJ2-3; D gene uncertain. The V gene lost 4 bases and the J gene lost 5 bases, with 7 bases spanning the gap. CDR1 MNHEY and CDR2 SMNVEV come from the germline V gene (reference sequence). This CDR3 comprises 12 residues. CDR3: CASSSFRDTQYF. CDR3 sequence (DNA): TGTGCCAGCAGTTCGTTCCGAGATACGCAGTATTTT.

The rearrangement links TRBV19 to TRBJ1-1, with 7 bases that match TRBD1. The length of the CDR3 is 15 residues. CDR1 LNHDA and CDR2 SQIVND come from the germline V gene (reference sequence). The junction had 6 bases not matched to a gene; V was cut back by 4 bases and J by 1 base. The chain's CDR3 is CASSKIHRGNTEAFF. Written as DNA, the CDR3 is TGTGCCAGTAGTAAAATCCACAGGGGGAACACTGAAGCTTTCTTT.

CDR3 loop: CASRPGVMNTEAFF. The CDR3 DNA reads TGCGCCAGCAGACCCGGGGTCATGAACACTGAAGCTTTCTTT. The chain links TRBV5-1 to TRBJ1-1, with D uncertain. The ends were cut back, 5 bases at V and 0 bases at J, with 11 bases in the middle. The CDR3 extends over 14 amino acids. Germline V gene data show CDR1 as SGHRS and CDR2 as YFSETQ. The entire variable domain, with the rest obtained from reference TRBV5-1 and TRBJ1-1, is as follows: KAGVTQTPRYLIKTRGQQVTLSCSPISGHRSVSWYQQTPGQGLQFLFEYFSETQRNKGNFPGRFSGRQFSNSRSEMNVSTLELGDSALYLCASRPGVMNTEAFFGQGTRLTVV.

The J gene is TRBJ2-1, the V gene TRBV5-8; possibly TRBD2 for D (6 bases). Trimming shortened V by 1 base and J by 1 base, and 12 bases separated the two germline ends. The CDR3 runs 16 residues. CDR1 is SGHTS, CDR2 YDEGEE, per germline. The CDR3 loop is CASSLLGLASYNEQFF. CDR3 nucleotide sequence: TGTGCCAGCAGCTTGCTGGGACTGGCATCCTACAATGAGCAGTTCTTC.

This chain uses TRBV5-1 with TRBJ2-7, with 9 bases aligning to TRBD2. Looked up from germline, CDR1 is SGHRS and CDR2 is YFSETQ. V gave up 8 bases and J gave up 0 bases; unmatched junction bases: 9. The CDR3 is 15 amino acids. The CDR3 nucleotides are TGCGCCAGTAAGATCGGGACTAGCAGCTCCTACGAGCAGTACGTC. Translation: CASKIGTSSSYEQYV.

The chain joins TRBV28 to TRBJ1-5; D is undetermined. This CDR3 has 16 amino acids. Trimming stripped 10 bases from V and 4 bases from J, with 23 bases between. Germline lookup yields CDR1 MDHEN and CDR2 SYDVKM. The CDR3 protein is CAISTKTLRENQPQHF. CDR3 nucleotide sequence: TGTGCCATCTCGACAAAAACCCTAAGGGAGAATCAGCCCCAGCATTTT. The full variable domain, with the rest looked up from reference TRBV28 and TRBJ1-5, is DVKVTQSSRYLVKRTGEKVFLECVQDMDHENMFWYRQDPGLGLRLIYFSYDVKMKEKGDIPEGYSVSREKKERFSLILESASTNQTSMYLCAISTKTLRENQPQHFGDGTRLSIL.

This clone was found once. The chain is built from TRBV5-5 and TRBJ2-1; 8 bases line up with TRBD2. The CDR3 covers 16 residues. Looked up from germline, CDR1 is SGHKS and CDR2 is YYEKEE (reference sequence). V lost 4 bases and J lost 8; bases outside the gene matches: 14. The CDR3 reads CASSLGVMTSAHEQFF. CDR3 DNA sequence: TGTGCCAGCAGCCTCGGGGTTATGACTAGCGCCCATGAGCAGTTCTTC.

The rearrangement uses TRBV19 and TRBJ2-1, with a weak D call TRBD2 (6 bases). The CDR3 length is 18 residues. V was shortened by 6 bases and J by 7 bases, with 28 bases between the two germline ends. CDR1 LNHDA and CDR2 SQIVND come from the germline V gene (reference sequence). CDR3 DNA: TGTGCCAGTAGAGGCGCCGGGACTGCATCCGAACAATTTAATGAGCAGTTCTTC. It translates to CASRGAGTASEQFNEQFF.

This chain connects TRBV25-1 to TRBJ2-1, with TRBD2 matching over 8 bases. J lost 0 bases, V lost 3 bases, and 4 bases had no gene match. CDR3 size: 16 residues. Germline V gives CDR1 MGHDK, CDR2 SYGVNS. In DNA form, the CDR3 reads TGTGCCAGCAGTGAGGAGCGGGGGAGCTCCTACAATGAGCAGTTCTTC. Its translation is CASSEERGSSYNEQFF.

Of note for this clone: The same CDR3 can be traced to other DNA sequences in this sample. CDR3 protein: CASSFSQGNTEAFF. The CDR3 bases are TGCGCCAGCAGCTTCTCCCAGGGGAACACTGAAGCTTTCTTT. This sequence joins TRBV5-1 and TRBJ1-1; the D gene is possibly TRBD1 (5 bases). From germline, CDR1 is SGHRS and CDR2 YFSETQ. V shed 2 bases and J shed 1 base, with 9 bases lying between them. The CDR3 totals 14 residues.

The chain couples TRBV6-1 to TRBJ2-3; tentatively, D is TRBD1 (5 bases). V lost 2 bases and J 8 bases, leaving 17 bases between the germline ends. The CDR3 is made up of 15 amino acids. Germline CDR1 is MNHNS and CDR2 is SASEGT. The CDR3 sequence is CASSEIDSRDTTQYF. The CDR3 coding sequence is TGTGCCAGCAGTGAAATAGACAGCCGAGATACTACGCAGTATTTT.

The V call is TRBV11-3, the J call TRBJ2-4; 9 positions match TRBD2. CDR1 is SGHNT and CDR2 is YENEEA in the germline V gene. The ends lost 6 bases at V and 3 bases at J; junction bases unmatched: 9. CDR3 size: 16 residues. The CDR3 DNA is TGTGCCAGCAGTTTCGTAGCGGGAGATGTCAAAAACATTCAGTACTTC. Its protein product is CASSFVAGDVKNIQYF. The whole variable domain, remainder taken from reference TRBV11-3 and TRBJ2-4, is EAGVVQSPRYKIIEKKQPVAFWCNPISGHNTLYWYLQNLGQGPELLIRYENEEAVDDSQLPKDRFSAERLKGVDSTLKIQPAELGDSAVYLCASSFVAGDVKNIQYFGAGTRLSVL.

This chain connects TRBV18 to TRBJ1-2; D not certain. Trimming took 8 bases from V and 8 from J, leaving 18 bases between them. Germline CDR1 reads KGHSH; CDR2 reads LQKENI. CDR3 size: 13 residues. The CDR3 spells CASGIGRSRGYTF. CDR3 in DNA: TGTGCCAGCGGGATAGGGAGGAGTAGAGGCTACACCTTC. Based on the CDR3 plus reference TRBV18 and TRBJ1-2, the full variable domain is NAGVMQNPRHLVRRRGQEARLRCSPMKGHSHVYWYRQLPEEGLKFMVYLQKENIIDESGMPKERFSAEFPKEGPSILRIQQVVRGDSAAYFCASGIGRSRGYTFGSGTRLTVV.

The rearrangement links TRBV7-8 to TRBJ2-2, with 8 bases that match TRBD2. Trimming at V came to 6 bases and at J to 6 bases, leaving 12 bases not matched to a gene. This CDR3 region has 16 residues. CDR1 is SGHVS, CDR2 FQNEAQ, per germline. The CDR3 DNA is TGTGCCAGCAGTCCCGCCGGGACTAGGGTTTCCGGGGAGCTGTTTTTT. Its translation is CASSPAGTRVSGELFF.

In this sample, this clone turned up a few times. The V and J genes are TRBV7-6 and TRBJ2-2, with TRBD2 identical over 9 bases. The CDR3 length is 15 residues. With 5 bases clipped from V and 3 bases from J, the junction kept 4 bases outside the gene matches. The germline gives CDR1 SGHVS, CDR2 FNYEAQ. The CDR3 sequence: CASSLAGGDTGELFF. CDR3 bases: TGTGCCAGCAGCCTCGCGGGGGGGGACACCGGGGAGCTGTTTTTT.

This chain uses TRBV14 with TRBJ1-3; D not certain. The CDR3 covers 14 residues. Per the germline V gene, CDR1 is SGHDN and CDR2 is FVKESK. Trimming removed 6 bases at V and 0 bases at J, with 9 bases between. The CDR3 DNA is TGTGCCAGCAGGCGAACTTACTCTGGAAACACCATATATTTT. This codes for CASRRTYSGNTIYF.

This clone was detected once. V and J are TRBV3-1 (or the pseudogene TRBV3-2) and TRBJ2-1; TRBD2 agrees at 9 bases. The CDR3 length is 17 residues. V shed 0 bases and J 8 bases; nucleotides not matched to a gene: 11. Per the germline V gene, CDR1 is LGHDT and CDR2 is YNNKEL (reference sequence). Here the CDR3 DNA reads TGTGCCAGCAGCCAAGACGGGGGCGGGAGGGATATCTATGAGCAGTTCTTC. Encoded protein: CASSQDGGGRDIYEQFF.

The J gene is TRBJ1-1, the V gene TRBV6-5; D remains unclear. The CDR3 runs 15 residues. With 4 bases removed from V and 6 bases from J, the gap between germline ends came to 18 bases. Per germline, CDR1 MNHEY and CDR2 SVGAGI. The CDR3, as DNA: TGTGCCAGCAGTTCACTTACCTCCTTGCCGGCTGAAGCTTTCTTT. This codes for CASSSLTSLPAEAFF.

The genes are TRBV3-1 (or the pseudogene TRBV3-2) and TRBJ2-7; possibly TRBD1 for D (6 bases). Germline CDR1 and CDR2: LGHDT and YNNKEL (reference sequence). The CDR3 is 13 residues long. V dropped 0 bases and J dropped 6 bases, with 9 bases sitting between them. DNA of the CDR3: TGTGCCAGCAGCCAAGAAGGACAGCCCGAGCAGTACGTC. It yields the protein CASSQEGQPEQYV.

The rearrangement links TRBV19 to TRBJ1-2; tentatively, D is TRBD1 (6 bases). The CDR3 loop spans 13 amino acids. Looked up from germline, CDR1 is LNHDA and CDR2 is SQIVND (reference sequence). V was trimmed by 8 bases and J by 8 bases, leaving 18 bases between them. The CDR3 nucleotides read TGTGCCAGTCGGGACACTACAACCAGGGGCTACACCTTC. Translation: CASRDTTTRGYTF.

The chain joins TRBV18 to TRBJ2-7, with D possibly matching TRBD2 (6 bases). This CDR3 has 13 amino acids. Germline V gene lookup returns CDR1 KGHSH and CDR2 LQKENI. Trimming left V 2 bases short and J 5 bases short, with 10 bases between. The chain's CDR3 is CASSPSAGHEQYF. The CDR3 DNA reads TGTGCCAGCTCACCAAGTGCGGGGCACGAGCAGTACTTC.

The chain employs TRBV5-1 and TRBJ2-3; 7 nucleotides align to TRBD1. The V gene's germline CDR1 is SGHRS and CDR2 YFSETQ. CDR3 size: 15 residues. V lost 3 bases, J lost 0 bases, and 4 bases stayed unmatched. CDR3 protein: CASSSPGQSTDTQYF. The CDR3 DNA sequence: TGCGCCAGCAGCTCTCCGGGACAGAGCACAGATACGCAGTATTTT.

The chain couples TRBV18 to TRBJ1-1; no clear D gene. The germline gives CDR1 KGHSH, CDR2 LQKENI. This CDR3 contains 14 residues. V lost 2 bases and J lost 7, with 14 bases in between. The CDR3 DNA follows: TGTGCCAGCTCACCATTAGGAGAGAACGGTGAAGCTTTCTTT. It specifies CASSPLGENGEAFF.

This chain uses TRBV28 with TRBJ2-7; D is uncertain. Trimming shortened V by 3 bases and J by 4 bases, and 16 bases separated the two germline ends. Germline lookup yields CDR1 MDHEN and CDR2 SYDVKM. This CDR3 has 15 amino acids. CDR3 sequence: CASSFRGPRVYEQYV. CDR3 bases: TGTGCCAGCAGTTTTCGCGGCCCCAGAGTTTACGAGCAGTACGTC.

This chain joins TRBV3-1 (or the pseudogene TRBV3-2) and TRBJ1-2, with a possible D match to TRBD1 (5 bases). This CDR3 has 16 amino acids. V lost 4 bases and J 4 bases, leaving 19 bases between the germline ends. CDR1 is LGHDT and CDR2 is YNNKEL in the germline V gene (reference sequence). In nucleotides, the CDR3 is TGTGCCAGCAGCCCTCCGGGGGTGGGAGGAGGCTATGGCTACACCTTC. The encoded protein is CASSPPGVGGGYGYTF.

The chain uses TRBV7-4 and TRBJ1-3, with 8 nucleotides matching TRBD1. The CDR3 sequence is 17 residues long. V shed 10 bases, J shed 2 bases, and the junction held 16 bases outside the gene matches. Germline loops: CDR1 SGHVT, CDR2 SQSDAQ. CDR3 region: CATLPQGARVAGNTIYF. The CDR3 DNA sequence: TGTGCCACCCTTCCCCAGGGGGCGCGAGTAGCTGGAAACACCATATATTTT.

The CDR3 protein is CASSQGNQGAPLNEQFF. The CDR3 DNA sequence: TGTGCCAGCAGCCAAGGGAATCAGGGGGCTCCCCTCAATGAGCAGTTCTTC. The J gene is TRBJ2-1, the V gene TRBV3-1 (or the pseudogene TRBV3-2), with TRBD1 matching over 8 bases. The length of the CDR3 is 17 residues. Trimming cost V 1 base and J 6 bases; bases outside gene matches: 11. Germline assignment: CDR1 LGHDT and CDR2 YNNKEL (reference sequence).

The genes are TRBV10-2 and TRBJ2-1; 11 nucleotides agree with TRBD2. Germline assignment: CDR1 WSHSY and CDR2 SAAADI. Germline trimming cut 5 bases from V and 5 bases from J; bases unmatched to any gene: 5. The CDR3 totals 15 residues. The CDR3 loop is CASSIAGGPNNEQFF. Written as DNA, the CDR3 is TGCGCCAGCAGTATAGCGGGAGGGCCAAACAATGAGCAGTTCTTC.

The chain employs TRBV3-1 (or the pseudogene TRBV3-2) and TRBJ2-1; D gene unclear. Deletions cut 4 bases from V and 12 bases from J, with 16 bases between. The CDR3 covers 13 residues. Germline values: CDR1 LGHDT, CDR2 YNNKEL (reference sequence). The CDR3 DNA is TGTGCCAGCAGCCCCCAGCTAGACCTAGGGCAGTTCTTC. It encodes CASSPQLDLGQFF.

This sequence joins TRBV9 and TRBJ1-1; 9 nucleotides agree with TRBD1. CDR1 and CDR2 (germline): SGDLS, YYNGEE. The CDR3 consists of 15 residues. J was trimmed by 0 bases and V by 3 bases; bases with no gene match: 3. The CDR3 here is CASSGRTGVNTEAFF. In nucleotides, the CDR3 is TGTGCCAGCAGCGGAAGGACAGGGGTGAACACTGAAGCTTTCTTT.